These 6 T cell receptor beta chains originate from one sample sequenced in a study of shared clonotypes between healthy human individuals. The assay was immunoSEQ multiplex PCR, and TCRdb's table has in-frame clones only and misses some. The profile shows 1.4 million to 1.5 million clones, approximately 97% of them singletons. The sample was naive CD4+ T cells sorted from blood. This sample's subset: CD45RA+ positively selected. The receptors stem from a man aged 25 to 40 in good health.

The V gene is TRBV19, the J gene TRBJ1-4, with 7 bases that match TRBD1. With 7 bases clipped from V and 7 bases from J, the junction kept 12 bases outside the gene matches. CDR1 and CDR2 (germline): LNHDA, SQIVND (reference sequence). CDR3 size: 15 residues. This CDR3 is CASTHSAGGIEKLFF. In nucleotides, the CDR3 is TGTGCCAGTACCCACTCGGCAGGGGGGATTGAAAAACTGTTTTTT. The full variable domain, completed using reference TRBV19 and TRBJ1-4, is DGGITQSPKYLFRKEGQNVTLSCEQNLNHDAMYWYRQDPGQGLRLIYYSQIVNDFQKGDIAEGYSVSREKKESFPLTVTSAQKNPTAFYLCASTHSAGGIEKLFFGSGTQLSVL.

J is TRBJ2-1 and V is TRBV6-6, with D possibly matching TRBD2 (5 bases). CDR3 length equals 15 residues. Germline CDR1 MNHNY, CDR2 SVGAGI (reference sequence). Trimming cost V 6 bases and J 3 bases, with 15 bases left between them. The CDR3 coding sequence is TGTGCCAGCAGCCCGACGGGGTTAAACTACAATGAGCAGTTCTTC. This encodes CASSPTGLNYNEQFF.

This sequence joins TRBV28 and TRBJ1-1; D unclear. The CDR3 is made up of 12 amino acids. Trimming took 8 bases from V and 2 from J, leaving 9 bases between them. CDR1 and CDR2 (germline): MDHEN, SYDVKM. CDR3 DNA: TGTGCCAGCCGGACGGACAACACTGAAGCTTTCTTT. It encodes CASRTDNTEAFF. Full variable domain (missing parts from reference TRBV28 and TRBJ1-1): DVKVTQSSRYLVKRTGEKVFLECVQDMDHENMFWYRQDPGLGLRLIYFSYDVKMKEKGDIPEGYSVSREKKERFSLILESASTNQTSMYLCASRTDNTEAFFGQGTRLTVV.

The J gene is TRBJ2-3, the V gene TRBV5-6; 10 bases are shared with TRBD1. CDR1 SGHDT and CDR2 YYEEEE come from the germline V gene. V trimming: 4 bases; J trimming: 2 bases; junction bases outside the gene matches: 7. CDR3 size: 16 residues. The CDR3 DNA is TGTGCCAGCAGCGTCCCGGGACAGGGGCACACAGATACGCAGTATTTT. Its translation is CASSVPGQGHTDTQYF.

This chain joins TRBV7-9 and TRBJ2-1; TRBD2 matches at 12 bases. With 3 bases clipped from V and 7 bases from J, the junction kept 16 bases outside the gene matches. This CDR3 spans 19 amino acids. The germline CDR1 and CDR2 sequences are SEHNR and FQNEAQ (reference sequence). CDR3 residues: CASSFATVWGGTSGNEQFF. The DNA for the CDR3 is TGTGCCAGCAGCTTCGCTACCGTTTGGGGCGGGACTAGCGGGAATGAGCAGTTCTTC.

The gene calls are TRBV27 and TRBJ2-7, with TRBD2 matching over 9 bases. The germline V gene has CDR1 MNHEY and CDR2 SMNVEV (reference sequence). CDR3 length: 17 amino acids. V dropped 3 bases and J dropped 3; count of bases not matched to a gene: 12. The CDR3 DNA is TGTGCCAGCAGTTTGAGGTGGGCGCCTAGCGGGGACTACGAGCAGTACTTC. Translation: CASSLRWAPSGDYEQYF.